The source of this T cell receptor (beta chain) is a study of T cell responses to AZD1222 COVID-19 vaccine. V lost 10 bases and J lost 4, with 16 bases in between. Germline V gene lookup returns CDR1 ENHRY and CDR2 SYGVKD. The CDR3 length is 13 residues. Only in-frame clones appear in the TCRdb table, and some are missing; sequencing was by immunoSEQ multiplex PCR. The repertoire holds around 150,000 clones, with roughly nine tenths as singletons. As to this clone: Its antigen is currently unknown.

Findings of the study overall: Unmutated regions of variants are reportedly targeted by nearly half of spike-specific TCRs. Repertoire collection took place solely once the T cell response had peaked. There were mostly white British donors and more females than males, and clonal diversity was possibly underestimated. CD4 TCRs linked to vaccination spanned spike, dominating at 160-218 and 743-854.

This chain connects TRBV10-3 to TRBJ1-1; no definite D call. This TCR was recovered from an adult who received the AZD1222 COVID-19 vaccine. This material consisted of peripheral blood, taken 28 days after the second AZD1222 dose. The CDR3 coding sequence is TGTGCCACCAGCGGGGTTGGAGGCACTGAAGCTTTCTTT. Residues: CATSGVGGTEAFF.